Listed here is a single TCR beta chain. Antigen: not known. The V segment lost 5 bases and the J segment 5 bases; nucleotides outside the gene matches: 16. The CDR3 loop spans 17 amino acids. Germline loops: CDR1 SGHRS, CDR2 YFSETQ. These data originate in a study of cytomegalovirus exposure and HLA in healthy donors. Overall study results and limits: A list of approximately 160 TCR beta chains associated with cytomegalovirus was given. According to a later analysis, TCR clusters from the first cohort tended to co-occur in the roughly 120 validation repertoires. There were some public TCRs occurring in many donors, but most TCR sequences were rare.

Repertoires were generated with immunoSEQ multiplex PCR, while TCRdb's copy carries only in-frame clones and drops some. This repertoire shows hundreds of thousands of clones, less than 95% found once; its top ten account for roughly 3%. V usage is TRBV5-1 and J usage is TRBJ2-1, with 7 bases identical to TRBD1. The sequence derives from a woman aged 30 to 39 in good health and CMV-seronegative. The sample consisted of PBMCs. CDR3 sequence: CASRFGIAGGKNNEQFF. The CDR3 coding sequence is TGCGCCAGCAGATTTGGTATTGCAGGGGGAAAGAACAATGAGCAGTTCTTC.